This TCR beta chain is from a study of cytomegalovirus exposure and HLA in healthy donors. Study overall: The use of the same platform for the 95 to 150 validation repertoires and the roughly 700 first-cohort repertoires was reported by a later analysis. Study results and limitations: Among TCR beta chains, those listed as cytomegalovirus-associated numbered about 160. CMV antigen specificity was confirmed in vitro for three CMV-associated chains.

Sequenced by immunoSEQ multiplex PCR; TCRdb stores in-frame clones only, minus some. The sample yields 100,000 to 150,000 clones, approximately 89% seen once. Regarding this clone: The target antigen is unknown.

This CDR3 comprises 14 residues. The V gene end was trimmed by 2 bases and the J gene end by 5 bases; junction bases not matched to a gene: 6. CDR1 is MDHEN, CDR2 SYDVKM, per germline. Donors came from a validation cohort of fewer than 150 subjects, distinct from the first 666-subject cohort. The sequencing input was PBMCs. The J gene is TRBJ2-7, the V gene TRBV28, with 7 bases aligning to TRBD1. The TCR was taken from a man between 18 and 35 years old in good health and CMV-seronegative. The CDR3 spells CASSLEQGNHEQYF. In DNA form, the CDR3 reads TGTGCCAGCAGTTTAGAACAGGGGAACCACGAGCAGTACTTC.